This paragraph covers one T cell receptor beta chain sequence. Its antigen is not known. The junction and the germline gene differ at one end; a read error may be behind it. This entry comes from a study of CD8+CD57+ T cells in acquired aplastic anemia. Study at large: Sorted CD4+ and CD8+ cells gave an average of around 3 ug of DNA. As sequenced from healthy donors, CD4+ cells averaged about 11 million reads.

Germline CDR1 is ENHRY and CDR2 is SYGVKD. The CDR3 loop spans 14 amino acids. According to the study, genomic DNA was the template for TCR beta VDJ and CDR3 profiling. TCRdb recomputed calls from the reads with MiXCR, one row per CDR3 protein. The sample records approximately 380,000 distinct CDR3 sequences, 60% to 80% being singletons. General observations from the study: Patients did not significantly differ from controls in CD8+ Simpson's diversity. Some 30 was the count of CD8+ CDR3 sequences that patients shared with controls.

The source is a human donor in good health, serving as a control. The V gene is TRBV10-3, the J gene TRBJ1-5; D is undetermined. Sequenced sample: sorted CD4+, CD8+, or CD8+CD57+ T cells (not recorded which) from PBMCs. CDR3 sequence: CAISPAQGRQPHLF. Here the CDR3 DNA reads TGTGCCATCAGCCCGGCCCAAGGTAGGCAGCCCCATCTCTTT.